This is a list of T cell receptor beta chains from one sample in a study of T cell responses to AZD1222 COVID-19 vaccine. This table comes from immunoSEQ multiplex PCR, and its TCRdb copy is limited to in-frame clones, with some not included. The table records about 94,000 clones, around nine tenths of them present only once. Specimen: peripheral blood, collected on day 0 of AZD1222 vaccination. The receptors come from an adult in good health. CDR3s include the opening cysteine and the closing phenylalanine or tryptophan. The D gene is left open where the match is weak. Only part of the rows carry a size: once, few, many, or a class if the clone is expanded.

NA,TRBV6-6,TRBD2,TRBJ2-5,TGTGCCAGCCGGGGGGGGTACCAAGAGACCCAGTACTTC,CASRGGYQETQYF
NA,TRBV27,TRBD1,TRBJ2-5,TGTGCCAGCAGATGGACAGGGGTTGGGGAGACCCAGTACTTC,CASRWTGVGETQYF
NA,TRBV29-1,NA,TRBJ2-2,TGCAGCGTTGAAGGAAGGGGGAGTTGGGGCTACGGGGAGCTGTTTTTT,CSVEGRGSWGYGELFF
NA,TRBV6-5,NA,TRBJ1-6,TGTGCCAGCACCCAAAGGGGGAATTCACCCCTCCACTTT,CASTQRGNSPLHF
NA,TRBV5-4,NA,TRBJ2-5,TGTGCCAGCAGCCCCGTGGCGGGGCAAGAGACCCAGTACTTC,CASSPVAGQETQYF
NA,TRBV7-3,NA,TRBJ1-6,TGTGCCAGCAGCTTAAGCTCCTATAATTCACCCCTCCACTTT,CASSLSSYNSPLHF
NA,TRBV4-1,NA,TRBJ1-6,TGCGCCAGCAGCCAAGACGCGGGGCCGGTAGTGGATTCACCCCTCCACTTT,CASSQDAGPVVDSPLHF
NA,TRBV12-2,NA,TRBJ1-6,TGTGCAAGTCCGGCGAGCTCCTATAATTCACCCCTCCACTTT,CASPASSYNSPLHF
once,TRBV3-1/TRBV3-2,NA,TRBJ2-6,TGTGCCAGCAGCCAACGAGCGTCCGATACTGGGGCCAACGTCCTGACTTTC,CASSQRASDTGANVLTF
NA,TRBV19,NA,TRBJ1-6,TGTGCCAGTAGTATAGGAGCGGTCTATAATTCACCCCTCCACTTT,CASSIGAVYNSPLHF
NA,TRBV7-2,NA,TRBJ1-5,TGTGCCAGCAGCTTAGGGACAGGCAATCAGCCCCAGCATTTT,CASSLGTGNQPQHF
NA,TRBV3-1/TRBV3-2,TRBD1,TRBJ1-1,TGTGCCAGCAGCGGAACGACAGGGGTTGGGGAAGCTTTCTTT,CASSGTTGVGEAFF
NA,TRBV6-5,TRBD1,TRBJ1-2,TGTGCCAGCAGCTCCACACCGGGACAGGGCTATGGCTACACCTTC,CASSSTPGQGYGYTF
few,TRBV3-1/TRBV3-2,NA,TRBJ1-5,TGTGCCAGCAGCCAAGCCGCGACAAAGAATCAGCCCCAGCATTTT,CASSQAATKNQPQHF
NA,TRBV7-2,TRBD1,TRBJ2-3,TGTGCCAGCAGCCCCGGGACAGGTTACACAGATACGCAGTATTTT,CASSPGTGYTDTQYF
NA,TRBV5-1,NA,TRBJ1-2,TGCGCCAGCAGCCCCCGGGACAAATTTAACTATGGCTACACCTTC,CASSPRDKFNYGYTF
NA,TRBV4-1,NA,TRBJ2-3,TGCGCCAGCAGCCAAGAACTAGATCCCTCCACAGATACGCAGTATTTT,CASSQELDPSTDTQYF
NA,TRBV5-6,NA,TRBJ2-3,TGTGCCAGCAGCTGGGGGCGGGAGGATACGCAGTATTTT,CASSWGREDTQYF
few,TRBV29-1,TRBD1,TRBJ1-5,TGCAGCGCATTATACGGAGGGGGCCTCAATCAGCCCCAGCATTTT,CSALYGGGLNQPQHF
NA,TRBV6-5,NA,TRBJ1-5,TGTGCCAGCAGGTTGACCGCAATCAATCAGCCCCAGCATTTT,CASRLTAINQPQHF
NA,TRBV19,TRBD2,TRBJ2-7,TGTGCCAGTAGTCGATTACTAGCGGGGGGGCCGGACGAGCAGTACTTC,CASSRLLAGGPDEQYF
NA,TRBV9,TRBD1,TRBJ2-3,TGTGCCAGCAGCGCAAAGACAGGGTTTGACTCTAGCACAGATACGCAGTATTTT,CASSAKTGFDSSTDTQYF
NA,TRBV6-5,TRBD1,TRBJ1-2,TGTGCCAGCAGGGCTACAGGGGGGGTTTATGGCTACACCTTC,CASRATGGVYGYTF
NA,TRBV23-1,NA,TRBJ2-3,TGCGCCAGCAGTCAAGCCGGGCCCCGGACTAGCACAGATACGCAGTATTTT,CASSQAGPRTSTDTQYF
NA,TRBV19,TRBD1,TRBJ2-7,TGTGCCAGTAGTGATCCCGGGACAGGGGATCGATACGAGCAGTACTTC,CASSDPGTGDRYEQYF
once,TRBV7-6,NA,TRBJ1-3,TGTGCCAGCAGCCCGCCCCGACAGTCTGGAAACACCATATATTTT,CASSPPRQSGNTIYF
NA,TRBV7-8,TRBD1,TRBJ1-4,TGTGCCAGCAGCACACAGGGGTTTAATGAAAAACTGTTTTTT,CASSTQGFNEKLFF
NA,TRBV5-1,NA,TRBJ2-1,TGCGCCAGCAGCTTGGATCCCCGCCGAGCTGAGCAGTTCTTC,CASSLDPRRAEQFF
NA,TRBV19,NA,TRBJ1-1,TGTGCCAGTAGTACACGACAGCCGAACACTGAAGCTTTCTTT,CASSTRQPNTEAFF
NA,TRBV5-6,NA,TRBJ1-2,TGTGCCAGCAGCTTGGTAGCAGGCTATGGCTACACCTTC,CASSLVAGYGYTF
NA,TRBV7-2,TRBD2,TRBJ2-1,TGTGCCAGCAGCTTAGTCGGGGGGGGTGAGCAGTTCTTC,CASSLVGGGEQFF
NA,TRBV5-6,NA,TRBJ2-5,TGTGCCAGCAGCTTGGGGGACTTTCAAGAGACCCAGTACTTC,CASSLGDFQETQYF
few,TRBV3-1/TRBV3-2,NA,TRBJ1-1,TGTGCCAGCAGCCAGTTTGACGGTTACACTGAAGCTTTCTTT,CASSQFDGYTEAFF
NA,TRBV4-2,NA,TRBJ1-1,TGTGCCAGCAGCCAAGCTGGTCCTGAAGCTTTCTTT,CASSQAGPEAFF
NA,TRBV30,NA,TRBJ1-5,TGTGCCTGGAACCGAGGAGATCAGCCCCAGCATTTT,CAWNRGDQPQHF